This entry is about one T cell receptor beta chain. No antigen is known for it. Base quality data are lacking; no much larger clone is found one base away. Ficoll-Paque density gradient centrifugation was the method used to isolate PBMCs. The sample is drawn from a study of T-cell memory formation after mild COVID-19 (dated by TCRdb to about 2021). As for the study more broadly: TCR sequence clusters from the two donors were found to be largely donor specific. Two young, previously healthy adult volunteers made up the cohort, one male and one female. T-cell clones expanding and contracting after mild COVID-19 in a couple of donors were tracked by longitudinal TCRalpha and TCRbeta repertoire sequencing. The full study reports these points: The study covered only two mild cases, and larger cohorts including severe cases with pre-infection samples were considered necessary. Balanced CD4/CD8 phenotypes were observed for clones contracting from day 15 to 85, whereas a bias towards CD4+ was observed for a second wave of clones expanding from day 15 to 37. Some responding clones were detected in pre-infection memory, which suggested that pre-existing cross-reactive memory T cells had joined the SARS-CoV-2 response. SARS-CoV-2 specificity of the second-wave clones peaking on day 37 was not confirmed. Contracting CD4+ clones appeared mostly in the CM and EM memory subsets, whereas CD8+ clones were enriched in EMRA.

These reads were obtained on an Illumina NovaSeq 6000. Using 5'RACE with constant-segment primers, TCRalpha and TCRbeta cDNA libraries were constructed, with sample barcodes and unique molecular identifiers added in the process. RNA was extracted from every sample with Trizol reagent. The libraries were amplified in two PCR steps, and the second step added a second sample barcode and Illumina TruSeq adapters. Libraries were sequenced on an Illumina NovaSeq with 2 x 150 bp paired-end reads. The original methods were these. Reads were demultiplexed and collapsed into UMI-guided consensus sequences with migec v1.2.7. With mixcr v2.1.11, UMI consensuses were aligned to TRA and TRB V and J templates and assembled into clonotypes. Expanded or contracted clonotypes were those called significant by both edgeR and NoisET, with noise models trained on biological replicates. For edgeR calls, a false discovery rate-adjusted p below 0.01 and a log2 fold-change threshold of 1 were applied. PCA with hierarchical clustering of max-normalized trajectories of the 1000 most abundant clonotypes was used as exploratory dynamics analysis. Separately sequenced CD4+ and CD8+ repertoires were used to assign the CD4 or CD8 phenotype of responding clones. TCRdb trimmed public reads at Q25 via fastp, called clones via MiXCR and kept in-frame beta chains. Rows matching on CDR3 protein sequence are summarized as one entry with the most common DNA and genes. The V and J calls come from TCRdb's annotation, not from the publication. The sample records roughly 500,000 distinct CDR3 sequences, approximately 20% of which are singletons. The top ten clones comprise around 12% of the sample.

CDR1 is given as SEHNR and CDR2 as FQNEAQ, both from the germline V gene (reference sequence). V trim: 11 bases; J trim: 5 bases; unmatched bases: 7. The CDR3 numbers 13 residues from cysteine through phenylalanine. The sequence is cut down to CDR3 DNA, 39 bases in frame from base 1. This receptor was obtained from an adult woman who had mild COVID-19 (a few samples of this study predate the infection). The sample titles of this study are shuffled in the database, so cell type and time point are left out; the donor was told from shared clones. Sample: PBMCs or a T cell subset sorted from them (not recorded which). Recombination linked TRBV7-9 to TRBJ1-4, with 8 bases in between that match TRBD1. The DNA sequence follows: TGTGCCGCCCCGGACAGGGTGAATGAAAAACTGTTTTTT. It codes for CAAPDRVNEKLFF.